A single sample gave rise to the 10 T cell receptor beta chains below, sequenced in a study of T cell repertoires in cytomegalovirus infection. TCRdb reanalysed the reads using MiXCR and keeps one entry per CDR3 protein. The sample lists about 400,000 distinct CDR3 sequences; roughly 20% were seen once. The sequencing sample was made of PBMCs. The origin of the receptors is a human donor in good health (CMV status not recorded). Some clones in this sample may be carry-over from other donors' samples.

The chain recombines TRBV5-6 with TRBJ1-1, with D perhaps matching TRBD1 (5 bases). The CDR3 runs 19 residues. The germline V gene encodes CDR1 SGHDT and CDR2 YYEEEE. Trimming cost V 1 base and J 0 bases, with 22 bases left between them. The CDR3 DNA reads TGTGCCAGCAGCTTGTGGGGCCCGGGTGGGGGGACGGTGAACACTGAAGCTTTCTTT. Translated: CASSLWGPGGGTVNTEAFF. Full variable domain (rest looked up from reference TRBV5-6 and TRBJ1-1): DAGVTQSPTHLIKTRGQQVTLRCSPKSGHDTVSWYQQALGQGPQFIFQYYEEEERQRGNFPDRFSGHQFPNYSSELNVNALLLGDSALYLCASSLWGPGGGTVNTEAFFGQGTRLTVV.

The chain carries TRBV12-3 or TRBV12-4 and TRBJ2-3, with D maybe TRBD2 (5 bases). The V gene lost 7 bases and the J gene lost 4 bases, with 12 bases spanning the gap. The CDR3 has 13 amino acids. The CDR3 nucleotides read TGTGCCAGCACGATATTCGGGGCAGATACGCAGTATTTT. It yields the protein CASTIFGADTQYF.

This clonotype appeared many times. The chain is built from TRBV7-2 and TRBJ2-5, with TRBD2 as a possible D gene (6 bases). Trimming removed 3 bases at V and 1 base at J, with 9 bases between. CDR1 and CDR2 from the germline V gene are SGHTA and FQGNSA. The CDR3 spans 14 residues. The CDR3 loop reads CASSLWDFQETQYF. CDR3 in DNA: TGTGCCAGCAGCTTGTGGGACTTCCAAGAGACCCAGTACTTC.

The rearrangement links TRBV14 to TRBJ2-5, with D possibly TRBD2 on 6 matching bases. CDR3 length equals 15 residues. CDR1 and CDR2 from the germline V gene are SGHDN and FVKESK. Trimming took off 2 bases at V and 11 bases at J, with 21 bases between the two ends. The CDR3 nucleotides read TGTGCCAGCAGCCAATCTGGGGGTCTAGCGTCCAAGCAGTACTTC. Translated: CASSQSGGLASKQYF.

V usage is TRBV20-1 and J usage is TRBJ2-7; 13 bases agree with TRBD2. The CDR3 totals 14 residues. The V gene end was trimmed by 6 bases and the J gene end by 5 bases; junction bases not matched to a gene: 7. The germline gives CDR1 DFQATT, CDR2 SNEGSKA (reference sequence). The CDR3 loop reads CSAQTSGRANEQYF. The CDR3 DNA follows: TGCAGTGCCCAAACTAGCGGGAGGGCCAACGAGCAGTACTTC.

The chain joins TRBV4-1 to TRBJ1-5, with a weak D call TRBD1 (5 bases). CDR1 and CDR2 (germline): MGHRA, YSYEKL. Between the trimmed V and J ends, which lost 4 bases and 6 bases, there was a span of 16 bases. The CDR3 loop spans 15 amino acids. The CDR3 spells CASSPPGLWSQPQHF. CDR3 nucleotides: TGCGCCAGCAGCCCACCGGGACTCTGGTCTCAGCCCCAGCATTTT.

The V call is TRBV4-3, the J call TRBJ2-7; D perhaps matches TRBD2 (6 bases). CDR1 is LGHNA, CDR2 YSLEER, per germline. Trimming pared 0 bases from V and 2 bases from J, leaving 14 bases between. The CDR3 spans 16 residues. This CDR3 is CASSQDWGRSPYEQYF. In DNA, the CDR3 is TGCGCCAGCAGCCAAGATTGGGGGAGGAGCCCCTACGAGCAGTACTTC.

The genes are TRBV5-4 and TRBJ1-1; D unresolved. CDR3 size: 15 residues. The V and J ends lost 4 bases and 0 bases respectively, with 13 bases between them. CDR1 is SGHNT, CDR2 YYREEE, per germline (reference sequence). As DNA, the CDR3 is TGTGCCAGCAGCCCGCAGCGCAGCCTGAACACTGAAGCTTTCTTT. This translates into CASSPQRSLNTEAFF.

This clonotype has a count of ten or more. The V and J genes are TRBV7-2 and TRBJ2-1, with 16 nucleotides matching TRBD2. The CDR3 extends over 20 amino acids. V was pared by 2 bases and J by 3 bases, with 10 bases of the junction left unmatched. Germline CDR1 reads SGHTA; CDR2 reads FQGNSA. The CDR3 loop reads CASSLKGLAGGPTLYNEQFF. The DNA of the CDR3 is TGTGCCAGCAGCTTAAAGGGACTAGCGGGAGGGCCGACCCTCTACAATGAGCAGTTCTTC.

This clonotype was picked up many times. The genes are TRBV7-2 and TRBJ2-5; 12 nucleotides align to TRBD1. The CDR3 is 17 amino acids. The germline CDR1 and CDR2 sequences are SGHTA and FQGNSA. Unmatched junction bases numbered 7, after V lost 1 base and J lost 4 bases. CDR3 sequence: CASSLGGTGGFRETQYF. The CDR3 region has the DNA TGTGCCAGCAGCTTAGGAGGGACAGGGGGCTTTAGAGAGACCCAGTACTTC.